These 14 T cell receptor beta chains were all obtained from the same sample, sequenced in a study of blood T cell repertoires in COVID-19. Generated by immunoSEQ multiplex PCR, the TCRdb table keeps only in-frame clones and is missing some. The repertoire includes 50,000 to 70,000 clones, approximately 79% of them detected once, and approximately 3.5% sits in the top ten. Sequenced input: peripheral blood. The receptors originated from a man between 60 and 75 years old with acute or convalescent COVID-19.

The chain links TRBV24-1 to TRBJ2-2, with 10 nucleotides matching TRBD1. Germline V lookup: CDR1 KGHDR, CDR2 SFDVKD. CDR3 length: 17 amino acids. J lost 7 bases, V lost 5 bases, and 12 bases had no gene match. CDR3 nucleotides: TGTGCCACCAGTGCTCATTCCGGGACAGGGGTGATCGGGGAGCTGTTTTTT. This encodes CATSAHSGTGVIGELFF.

The chain joins TRBV30 to TRBJ1-2, with TRBD1 as a possible D gene (5 bases). This CDR3 region has 15 residues. Trimming stripped 4 bases from V and 3 bases from J, with 18 bases between. From germline, CDR1 is GTSNPN and CDR2 SVGIG (reference sequence). CDR3 loop: CAWNRQGLGHYGYTF. The CDR3 bases are TGTGCCTGGAATCGGCAGGGCCTCGGGCACTATGGCTACACCTTC.

The chain joins TRBV7-9 to TRBJ2-6; D is unclear. Per germline, CDR1 SEHNR and CDR2 FQNEAQ (reference sequence). The CDR3 extends over 12 amino acids. CDR3 sequence reads: CAAQTGANVLTF. The CDR3, as DNA: TGTGCAGCCCAAACTGGGGCCAACGTCCTGACTTTC.

The chain has TRBV18 and TRBJ1-1; D not certain. Trimming took 6 bases from V and 5 from J, leaving 10 bases between them. This CDR3 is built from 12 residues. CDR1 KGHSH and CDR2 LQKENI come from the germline V gene. The CDR3 is CASSLGRTEAFF. CDR3 DNA: TGTGCCAGCTCGCTCGGTAGAACTGAAGCTTTCTTT. The entire variable domain, with the rest obtained from reference TRBV18 and TRBJ1-1, is as follows: NAGVMQNPRHLVRRRGQEARLRCSPMKGHSHVYWYRQLPEEGLKFMVYLQKENIIDESGMPKERFSAEFPKEGPSILRIQQVVRGDSAAYFCASSLGRTEAFFGQGTRLTVV.

The chain joins TRBV2 to TRBJ1-1; D remains ambiguous. V was shortened by 6 bases and J by 0 bases, with 14 bases between the two germline ends. The germline CDR1 and CDR2 sequences are SNHLY and FYNNEI. The CDR3 contains 15 residues. The CDR3 spells CASSSRPGMNTEAFF. DNA for the CDR3: TGTGCCAGCAGCTCAAGACCGGGAATGAACACTGAAGCTTTCTTT.

In this sample, this clone turned up a few times. This chain links TRBV7-2 with TRBJ2-2; the D gene is possibly TRBD1 (6 bases). The CDR3 runs 16 residues. The V gene's germline CDR1 is SGHTA and CDR2 FQGNSA. The germline V and J ends were trimmed by 3 bases and 1 base, with 12 bases remaining between them. CDR3 in amino acids: CASSLRRTENTGELFF. Written as DNA, the CDR3 is TGTGCCAGCAGCTTGCGGAGGACAGAGAACACCGGGGAGCTGTTTTTT. The full variable domain, completed using reference TRBV7-2 and TRBJ2-2, is GAGVSQSPSNKVTEKGKDVELRCDPISGHTALYWYRQSLGQGLEFLIYFQGNSAPDKSGLPSDRFSAERTGGSVSTLTIQRTQQEDSAVYLCASSLRRTENTGELFFGEGSRLTVL.

The J gene is TRBJ1-1, the V gene TRBV18; D remains ambiguous. The V and J ends lost 4 bases and 0 bases respectively, with 12 bases between them. Germline assignment: CDR1 KGHSH and CDR2 LQKENI. The CDR3 has 15 residues. The CDR3 spells CASSHSGGMNTEAFF. CDR3 bases: TGTGCCAGCTCACACAGCGGAGGGATGAACACTGAAGCTTTCTTT.

Written as DNA, the CDR3 is TGTGCCAGCAGTTCCACAGGGGGCTGGACCGGGGAGCTGTTTTTT. Its protein is CASSSTGGWTGELFF. The chain joins TRBV27 to TRBJ2-2; 9 bases fit TRBD1. CDR1 is MNHEY, CDR2 SMNVEV, per germline (reference sequence). The CDR3 sequence is 15 residues long. Trimming cost V 4 bases and J 5 bases; bases outside gene matches: 5.

This chain links TRBV29-1 with TRBJ2-5; 10 bases are a match to TRBD1. The CDR3 runs to 13 residues. Germline V lookup: CDR1 SQVTM, CDR2 ANQGSEA. Losses at the gene ends were 7 bases for V and 2 bases for J; bases not matched to a gene: 4. CDR3 in DNA: TGCAGCGATCTGGACAGGGGGCAAGAGACCCAGTACTTC. Translated, it gives CSDLDRGQETQYF.

CDR3 residues: CASSKLAGGGEQYF. The CDR3, as DNA: TGTGCCAGCAGTAAACTAGCGGGAGGTGGCGAGCAGTACTTC. J is TRBJ2-7 and V is TRBV27; TRBD2 aligns across 12 bases. J lost 6 bases, V lost 5 bases, and 5 bases had no gene match. There are 14 residues in the CDR3. The germline CDR1 and CDR2 sequences are MNHEY and SMNVEV (reference sequence).

This rearrangement joins TRBV10-3 to TRBJ2-1; TRBD2 agrees at 8 bases. The V and J ends lost 9 bases and 0 bases, in that order; junction bases with no gene match: 7. Germline CDR1 reads ENHRY; CDR2 reads SYGVKD. The CDR3 extends over 15 amino acids. The CDR3 nucleotides are TGTGCCATAAGAGGGAGCGGGAGCTCCTACAATGAGCAGTTCTTC. This translates into CAIRGSGSSYNEQFF.

This chain links TRBV5-1 with TRBJ2-7; TRBD1 agrees at 7 bases. This CDR3 is built from 15 residues. Trimming took 0 bases from V and 2 from J; bases not matched to a gene: 5. Germline assignment: CDR1 SGHRS and CDR2 YFSETQ. CDR3 bases: TGCGCCAGCAGCTTGGATCCGACAGGGCCCTACGAGCAGTACTTC. Translation gives CASSLDPTGPYEQYF.

The gene calls are TRBV7-3 and TRBJ1-1, with D hard to call. The CDR3 runs to 12 residues. Per germline, CDR1 SGHTA and CDR2 FQGTGA. Trimming removed 4 bases from V and 1 base from J, with 4 bases in between. The CDR3 sequence: CASSYKNTEAFF. The CDR3 DNA follows: TGTGCCAGCAGCTACAAGAACACTGAAGCTTTCTTT.

The rearrangement uses TRBV6-6 and TRBJ1-6; D possibly corresponds to TRBD1 (6 bases). The CDR3 is 13 residues long. Trimming pared 11 bases from V and 10 bases from J, leaving 18 bases between. Germline-derived CDR1 and CDR2 are MNHNY and SVGAGI (reference sequence). The CDR3 loop is CAGGGHATSPLHF. In DNA, the CDR3 is TGTGCCGGGGGGGGACACGCGACCTCACCCCTCCACTTT.